This TCR beta chain came from a study of shared clonotypes between healthy human individuals (dated by TCRdb to about 2020). As for the study more broadly: The cohort comprised two women and a few men aged 18 to 49 years. To estimate repertoire size and how much clonotypes are shared between individuals, the study performed deep sequencing of blood TCR repertoires from five healthy adults. For each donor, three plates each were used for CD4 naive and CD4 memory, two plates were used for CD8 naive, and one plate was used for CD8 memory. Leukapheresis yielded between about 0.8 and 9.5 billion PBMCs per donor. To increase sequencing depth and limit assay-specific biases, different laboratories used diverse techniques to prepare libraries and sequence TCR repertoires. Overall study results and their limits: Based on pairwise subsampling, the degree of clonotype sharing among donors was expected to be affected by sequencing depth. Across a handful of donors, approximately 5% of naive CD4, 3.5% of naive CD8, 2.3% of memory CD4, and about 0.4% of memory CD8 clonotypes were shared. Estimated clonotype richness was generally larger for naive than for memory subsets. Because the study included only a small number of donors, the genetic and exposure-history diversity represented was limited. Higher generation probabilities were observed for clonotypes shared by all four sorted-subset donors than for non-shared clonotypes. Sampling was restricted to blood, and TCR repertoires in tissues likely differ from the TCR repertoires found in blood. Rarefaction of sorted-subset datasets indicated incomplete sequencing despite the large sequencing depth.

Using the deep immunoSEQ assay, TCR CDR3 regions were amplified from genomic DNA by multiplex PCR. Extracted genomic DNA from each cell subset was spread evenly across all wells of several immunoSEQ 96-well plates, with each plate serving as a replicate. For sorted subsets, roughly 200 ng of genomic DNA, equivalent to tens of thousands of T cell genomes, went into each replicate PCR. The purified libraries were quantified using a Qubit 3.0 fluorometer, sized with a Bioanalyzer 2100, and then quantified again using the KAPA Library Quantification kit. Each immunoSEQ 96-well plate was sequenced on its own single-read 150-cycle Illumina NextSeq 550 flow cell. Per the authors' processing: Because the immunoSEQ output held only junctional sequences and lacked quality scores, the filtering could not match the filtering applied to full-length reads. To assign V/J genes and CDR3, sequences were annotated against IMGT germline references using PyIR, a Python wrapper for IgBLAST v1.9. Any read was removed if the V/J assignment was weak (E-value above 1e-6), the CDR3 was missing, or the read contained stop codons, out-of-frame junctions, or ambiguous translated residues. V3J clonotypes were defined as sequences sharing the same inferred V gene, J gene, and CDR3 amino acid sequence. The percentage overlap between two repertoires was calculated by dividing the number of shared unique clonotypes by the size of the smaller repertoire. Repertoire richness was assessed with RTK rarefaction, the Chao1 estimator, and Recon v2.1 estimates of unobserved clonotypes. For all TCRbeta clonotypes obtained by the gDNA method from several donors, generation probabilities were computed with OLGA. Held by TCRdb, this immuneACCESS table contains in-frame sequences only and omits some clones. Under half of the omission traces to an unresolved V gene where checked; the cause of the rest is unknown. V, J and clone size are taken as reported in that table, and D and trimming were inferred from the DNA itself. This sample lists 1.5 million to 2.5 million clones; about 95% were detected once. The ten largest make up under 1.5% of the sample.

From a lookup of the germline V gene, CDR1 and CDR2 are SGHVS and FNYEAQ. Between the V and J ends, shortened by 4 bases and 1 base respectively, the junction contains 13 bases. There are 15 amino acids in the CDR3, from cysteine to phenylalanine inclusive. The CDR3 DNA has 45 bases and is translated from base 1. This clone is a singleton in its sample. Its antigen is unknown. No per-base quality is available; no much larger clone lies one base away. For the CD8 naive samples, CD45RO-negative cells were positively selected for CCR7, yielding a CD45RA+CCR7+ population from which TemRA cells were excluded. Healthy HIV-negative adults with no recently reported acute infections or vaccinations were included as donors. Only Caucasian adults living in Nashville, Tennessee, USA were represented among the donors. Blood was obtained by leukapheresis, after which PBMCs were separated by Ficoll-Histopaque density gradient centrifugation and cryopreserved in liquid nitrogen vapor phase. Analytical flow cytometry was used to check the purity and quantity of each magnetically sorted T cell population. Genomic DNA was isolated from every sorted fraction and measured by UV absorbance on a Nanodrop 2000c.

The clonotype was recovered from a man aged 18 to 29 in good health. Sequencing was carried out using naive CD8+ T cells sorted from blood. The sample's cell subset or site label, decoded: CD45RA+CCR7+. Recombination linked TRBV7-6 to TRBJ2-5; no D gene is confidently identified. The DNA sequence follows: TGTGCCAGCAGCTCCGAGGCAGGATTCCAAGAGACCCAGTACTTC. It codes for CASSSEAGFQETQYF.